Below, one T cell receptor (beta chain) is given with its context. Healthy adults negative for HIV, lacking recent acute infections or vaccinations, served as donors. CD4+ cell separation produced CD45RA+ naive and CD45RA-negative memory subsets. Some clones are missing from TCRdb's copy, which holds only in-frame ones; the method was immunoSEQ multiplex PCR. This table has over 400,000 clones, 95% to 96% appearing once. These data are taken from a study of shared clonotypes between healthy human individuals. Study in general: The composition of the donors was a couple of women and a few men aged 18 to 49.

Looked up from germline, CDR1 is SNHLY and CDR2 is FYNNEI. This CDR3 comprises 14 residues. The junction had 9 bases not matched to a gene; V was cut back by 10 bases and J by 5 bases. This clonotype was obtained from a woman in her 30s in good health. Material: naive CD4+ T cells sorted from blood. As to subset: CD45RA+ positively selected. The gene calls are TRBV2 and TRBJ2-1, with 9 bases identical to TRBD2. The CDR3 DNA reads as TGTGCCACATTAGCGGGAGTGGATAACAATGAGCAGTTCTTC. It is translated as CATLAGVDNNEQFF.